The sequence of this T cell receptor beta chain was determined in a study of T cell repertoires in cytomegalovirus infection. Study background: In public TCR beta signatures, there were indications of both CMV infection and matching HLA type.

This clonotype has only a few counts. Trimming took 6 bases from V and 5 from J, leaving 14 bases between them. This CDR3 comprises 13 residues. Germline V gene data show CDR1 as MNHEY and CDR2 as SVGAGI. TCRdb reanalysed the reads using MiXCR and keeps one entry per CDR3 protein. This table holds approximately 250,000 distinct CDR3 sequences, about 23% found once. The specimen was CD8+ T cells from PBMCs. The chain carries TRBV6-5 and TRBJ2-7; tentatively, D is TRBD1 (6 bases). The clonotype originates from a human donor in good health (CMV status not recorded). Some clones in this sample may be carry-over from other donors' samples. The CDR3 loop is CASSQYRVDEQYF. In DNA, the CDR3 is TGTGCCAGCAGCCAGTACAGGGTCGACGAGCAGTACTTC.